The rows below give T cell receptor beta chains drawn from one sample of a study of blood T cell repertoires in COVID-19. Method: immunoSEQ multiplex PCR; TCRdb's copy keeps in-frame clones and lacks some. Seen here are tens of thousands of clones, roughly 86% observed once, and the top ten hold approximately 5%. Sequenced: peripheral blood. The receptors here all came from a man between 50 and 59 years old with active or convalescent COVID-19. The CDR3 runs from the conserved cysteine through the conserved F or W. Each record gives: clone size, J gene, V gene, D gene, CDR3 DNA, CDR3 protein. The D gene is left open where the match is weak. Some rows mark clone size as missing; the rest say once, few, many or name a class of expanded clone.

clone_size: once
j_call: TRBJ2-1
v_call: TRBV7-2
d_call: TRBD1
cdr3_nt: TGTGCCAGCAGCTTAGGGGGTAGGGGGCTGGATGAGCAGTTCTTC
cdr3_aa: CASSLGGRGLDEQFF

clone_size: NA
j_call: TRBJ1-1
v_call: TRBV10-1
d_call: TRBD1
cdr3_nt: TGCGCCAGCAACTCGGACAGGGGCACTGAAGCTTTCTTT
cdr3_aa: CASNSDRGTEAFF

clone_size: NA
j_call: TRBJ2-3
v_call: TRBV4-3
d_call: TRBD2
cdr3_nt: TGCGCCAGCAGCCAAGTACTAGCGGGGGGTACAGATACGCAGTATTTT
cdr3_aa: CASSQVLAGGTDTQYF

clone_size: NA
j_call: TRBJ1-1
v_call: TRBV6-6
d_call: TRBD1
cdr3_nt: TGTGCCAGCAGGGACAGGGGGCTGAACACTGAAGCTTTCTTT
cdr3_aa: CASRDRGLNTEAFF

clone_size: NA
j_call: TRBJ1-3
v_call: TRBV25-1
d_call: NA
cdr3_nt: TGTGCCAGCAGTGGTTTGGGGGCTGAGCACGGAAACACCATATATTTT
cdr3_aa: CASSGLGAEHGNTIYF

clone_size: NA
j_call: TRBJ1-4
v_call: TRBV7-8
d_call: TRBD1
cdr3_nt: TGTGCCAGCAGCTCTCAGGGGGCGGCAACTAATGAAAAACTGTTTTTT
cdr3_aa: CASSSQGAATNEKLFF

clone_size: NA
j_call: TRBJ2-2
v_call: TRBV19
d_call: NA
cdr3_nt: TGTGCCAGTAGTATTTTTAGAAACACCGGGGAGCTGTTTTTT
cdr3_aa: CASSIFRNTGELFF

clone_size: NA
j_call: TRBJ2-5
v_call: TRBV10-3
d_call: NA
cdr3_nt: TGTGCCATCGCTACGCCGCAAGAGACCCAGTACTTC
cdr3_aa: CAIATPQETQYF

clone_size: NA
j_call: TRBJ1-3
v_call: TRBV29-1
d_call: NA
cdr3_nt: TGCAGCGTTACAACAGACGGAAACACCATATATTTT
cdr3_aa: CSVTTDGNTIYF

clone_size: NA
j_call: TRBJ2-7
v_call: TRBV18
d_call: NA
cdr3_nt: TGTGCCAGCTCACCGCTGGACGGCCCCGGGGTTGAGCAGTACTTC
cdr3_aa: CASSPLDGPGVEQYF

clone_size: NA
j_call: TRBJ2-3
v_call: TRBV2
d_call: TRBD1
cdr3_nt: TGTGCCAGCAGTAAGGACAGGGCTAGCACAGATACGCAGTATTTT
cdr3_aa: CASSKDRASTDTQYF

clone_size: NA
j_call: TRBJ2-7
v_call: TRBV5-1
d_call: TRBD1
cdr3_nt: TGCGCCAGCAGCAAGGACAGGGCGCAAGACGAGCAGTACTTC
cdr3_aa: CASSKDRAQDEQYF

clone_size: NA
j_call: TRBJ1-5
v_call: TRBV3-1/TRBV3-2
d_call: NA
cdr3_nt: TGTGCCAGCAGCCAAGACGGGAATCAGCCCCAGCATTTT
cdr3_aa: CASSQDGNQPQHF

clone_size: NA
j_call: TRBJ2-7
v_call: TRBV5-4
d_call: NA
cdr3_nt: TGTGCCAGCAGCCTGCAGTCCTACGAGCAGTACTTC
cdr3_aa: CASSLQSYEQYF

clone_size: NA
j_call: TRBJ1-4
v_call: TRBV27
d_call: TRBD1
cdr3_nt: TGTGCCAGCAGGGGGACAGGGGTTGGTGAAAAACTGTTTTTT
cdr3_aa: CASRGTGVGEKLFF

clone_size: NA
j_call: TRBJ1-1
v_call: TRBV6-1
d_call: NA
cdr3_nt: TGTGCCAGCAGTGAACCAAAACAGGGAAGAGACACTGAAGCTTTCTTT
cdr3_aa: CASSEPKQGRDTEAFF

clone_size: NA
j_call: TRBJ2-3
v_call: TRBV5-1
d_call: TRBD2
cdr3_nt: TGCGCCAGCAGCTTATTTGGCGGGGGGACAGATACGCAGTATTTT
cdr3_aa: CASSLFGGGTDTQYF

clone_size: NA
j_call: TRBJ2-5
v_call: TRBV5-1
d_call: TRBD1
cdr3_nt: TGCGCCAGCAGCTTGGGTTCAGGGGGTCGAGGAGAGACCCAGTACTTC
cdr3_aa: CASSLGSGGRGETQYF

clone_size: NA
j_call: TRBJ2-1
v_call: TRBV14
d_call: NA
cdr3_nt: TGTGCCAGCAGTCCTCCGGACTGGAGCTCCTACAATGAGCAGTTCTTC
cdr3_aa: CASSPPDWSSYNEQFF

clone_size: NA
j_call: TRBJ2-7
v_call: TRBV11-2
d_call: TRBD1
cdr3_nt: TGTGCCAGCAGCCTCGGGACAGGGGGCAGAGAGCAGTACTTC
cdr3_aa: CASSLGTGGREQYF

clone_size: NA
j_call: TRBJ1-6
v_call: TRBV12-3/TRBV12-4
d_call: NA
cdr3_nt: TGTGCCAGCACCTCCACAGGTTCACCCCTCCACTTT
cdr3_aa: CASTSTGSPLHF

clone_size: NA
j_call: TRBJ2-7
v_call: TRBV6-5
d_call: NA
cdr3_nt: TGTGCCGGAAAGGACAGCAGAGCGGAATACTTC
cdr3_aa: CAGKDSRAEYF

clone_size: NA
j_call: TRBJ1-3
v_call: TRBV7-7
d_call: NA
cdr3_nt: TGTGCCAGCAGTTTGGAGGCAGGGGTTGGAAACACCATATATTTT
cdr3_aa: CASSLEAGVGNTIYF

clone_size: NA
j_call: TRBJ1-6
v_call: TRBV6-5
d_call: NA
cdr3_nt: TGTGCCAGCAGTTACGAGGGTTTGGGCAATTCACCCCTCCACTTT
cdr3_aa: CASSYEGLGNSPLHF

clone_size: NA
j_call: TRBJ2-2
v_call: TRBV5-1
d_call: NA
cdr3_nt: TGCGCCAGCATGCTTACCCAGGGGGGAACCGGGGAGCTGTTTTTT
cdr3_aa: CASMLTQGGTGELFF

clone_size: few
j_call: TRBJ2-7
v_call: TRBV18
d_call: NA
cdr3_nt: TGTGCCAGCTCACCCCCGGGACTCTCCTACGAGCAGTACTTC
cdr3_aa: CASSPPGLSYEQYF

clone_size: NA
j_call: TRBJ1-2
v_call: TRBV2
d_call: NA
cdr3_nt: TGTGCCAGCAGTGACTCGGCAGGGGAGGGAGACTATGGCTACACCTTC
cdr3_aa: CASSDSAGEGDYGYTF

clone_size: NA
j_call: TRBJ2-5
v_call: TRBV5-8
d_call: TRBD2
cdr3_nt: TGTGCCAGCAGCTACGCCGGGACTAGCGTGGAGACCCAGTACTTC
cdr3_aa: CASSYAGTSVETQYF

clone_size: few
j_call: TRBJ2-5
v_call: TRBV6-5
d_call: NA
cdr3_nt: TGTGCCAGCAGTTACGAGGGCCTATCTCTGGAGACCCAGTACTTC
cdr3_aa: CASSYEGLSLETQYF

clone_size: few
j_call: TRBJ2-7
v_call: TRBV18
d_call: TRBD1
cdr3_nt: TGTGCCAGCTCACCGGGACAGGACTACGAGCAGTACTTC
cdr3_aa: CASSPGQDYEQYF

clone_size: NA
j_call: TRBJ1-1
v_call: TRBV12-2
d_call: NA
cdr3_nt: TGTGCAAGTCGCTTCCACAGGGGTGGGGGAAACACTGAAGCTTTCTTT
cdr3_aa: CASRFHRGGGNTEAFF

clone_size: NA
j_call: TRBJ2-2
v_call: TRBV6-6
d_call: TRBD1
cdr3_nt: TGTGCCAGCAGCCGTCCCTATACAGGGGGAACCGGGGAGCTGTTTTTT
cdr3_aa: CASSRPYTGGTGELFF

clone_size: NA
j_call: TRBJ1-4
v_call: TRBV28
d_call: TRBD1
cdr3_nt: TGTGCCAGCAGTCCAACCGGGACAGGGATGGGTGAAAAACTGTTTTTT
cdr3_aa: CASSPTGTGMGEKLFF

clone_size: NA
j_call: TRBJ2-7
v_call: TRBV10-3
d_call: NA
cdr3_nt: TGTGCCATAAAGCTTGAAGATGCGACCTACGAGCAGTACTTC
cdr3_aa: CAIKLEDATYEQYF